These T cell receptor beta chains were read from a single sample in a study of T cell responses to AZD1222 COVID-19 vaccine. Method: immunoSEQ multiplex PCR; TCRdb's copy keeps in-frame clones and lacks some. The data contain 120,000 or so clones, roughly nine tenths of them singletons. The material sequenced was peripheral blood, taken on day 0 of AZD1222 vaccination. The receptors originated from an adult in good health. Both conserved end residues are part of each CDR3. A D gene is named only where the DNA matches it firmly. For some rows the clone size is stated as once, few or many, or as a class when expanded; others skip it.

>.|TRBJ2-7|TRBV19|.
CASTPGHTSYEQYF
TGTGCCAGTACCCCAGGACACACCTCTTACGAGCAGTACTTC
>.|TRBJ2-6|TRBV29-1|.
CSVAQGMSGANVLTF
TGCAGCGTTGCCCAGGGGATGTCTGGGGCCAACGTCCTGACTTTC
>.|TRBJ1-1|TRBV12-3/TRBV12-4|.
CASTGNTEAFF
TGTGCCAGCACAGGGAACACTGAAGCTTTCTTT
>.|TRBJ2-3|TRBV6-2/TRBV6-3|.
CASSRPPTAWSTDTQYF
TGTGCCAGCAGTCGCCCGCCGACAGCATGGAGCACAGATACGCAGTATTTT
>.|TRBJ1-4|TRBV19|.
CASSARRDGNEKLFF
TGTGCCAGTAGTGCTAGGCGGGACGGGAATGAAAAACTGTTTTTT
>once|TRBJ1-4|TRBV28|.
CASSLSGTTREKLFF
TGTGCCAGCAGTTTATCGGGGACCACTAGAGAAAAACTGTTTTTT
>.|TRBJ2-3|TRBV9|TRBD2
CASSVLASGLGDTQYF
TGTGCCAGCAGCGTACTTGCTAGCGGCCTCGGAGATACGCAGTATTTT
>.|TRBJ1-1|TRBV18|.
CASSELGSGLNTEAFF
TGTGCCAGCTCCGAATTAGGGTCGGGCCTGAACACTGAAGCTTTCTTT
>.|TRBJ2-1|TRBV24-1|.
CATSDLQGRDSEQFF
TGTGCCACCAGTGATTTGCAGGGTAGGGATAGTGAGCAGTTCTTC
>.|TRBJ1-4|TRBV19|.
CASSTPSSGEQITTNEKLFF
TGTGCCAGTAGTACCCCCTCCTCGGGGGAACAGATAACAACTAATGAAAAACTGTTTTTT
>.|TRBJ2-1|TRBV7-2|.
CASSLARPPRTLRNEQFF
TGTGCCAGCAGCTTAGCACGGCCCCCCAGGACGCTGCGCAATGAGCAGTTCTTC
>.|TRBJ1-4|TRBV7-6|.
CASSLRPELPNEKLFF
TGTGCCAGCAGCTTACGCCCGGAACTGCCTAATGAAAAACTGTTTTTT
>.|TRBJ2-7|TRBV5-4|.
CASSLDGFDHEQYF
TGTGCCAGCAGCTTGGATGGATTCGACCACGAGCAGTACTTC
>.|TRBJ1-2|TRBV27|.
CASSLSVLQGRYGYTF
TGTGCCAGCAGTTTATCAGTTTTGCAGGGGCGGTATGGCTACACCTTC
>once|TRBJ1-2|TRBV12-3/TRBV12-4|.
CASSFFRRDGYTF
TGTGCCAGCAGTTTTTTTCGGAGGGATGGCTACACCTTC